This record covers a single T cell receptor (beta chain). The antigen is undetermined. Use of 60 Vbeta and 13 Jbeta primers characterized the PCR. The table came from immunoSEQ multiplex PCR; TCRdb's copy has only in-frame clones and leaves some out. Altogether 130,000 to 150,000 clones are present, around 82% being singletons, with the ten largest covering approximately 6.2%. Germline V gene lookup returns CDR1 LNHDA and CDR2 SQIVND (reference sequence). The CDR3 is made up of 14 amino acids. Unmatched junction bases numbered 4, after V lost 6 bases and J lost 4 bases. The data were taken from a study of cytomegalovirus exposure and HLA in healthy donors. Overall study results and limits: In a later analysis, common viral pathogens appeared linked to several of the most significant clusters. Segments of the TCR beta V type were, in most cases, productive about 87% or about 30% of the time in an earlier analysis. Presence/absence analyses took donor sequencing depth as roughly uniform. Clonal expansion was found to be greater in HLA-associated TCR beta chains than in equally common others in a later analysis.

The source of this sequence is a man aged 40-50 years in good health and CMV-seropositive. The chain recombines TRBV19 with TRBJ2-3; 10 bases match TRBD2. The specimen sequenced was PBMCs. The CDR3 protein is CASRAGGLPDTQYF. CDR3 DNA sequence: TGTGCCAGTAGAGCGGGGGGGCTCCCAGATACGCAGTATTTT.